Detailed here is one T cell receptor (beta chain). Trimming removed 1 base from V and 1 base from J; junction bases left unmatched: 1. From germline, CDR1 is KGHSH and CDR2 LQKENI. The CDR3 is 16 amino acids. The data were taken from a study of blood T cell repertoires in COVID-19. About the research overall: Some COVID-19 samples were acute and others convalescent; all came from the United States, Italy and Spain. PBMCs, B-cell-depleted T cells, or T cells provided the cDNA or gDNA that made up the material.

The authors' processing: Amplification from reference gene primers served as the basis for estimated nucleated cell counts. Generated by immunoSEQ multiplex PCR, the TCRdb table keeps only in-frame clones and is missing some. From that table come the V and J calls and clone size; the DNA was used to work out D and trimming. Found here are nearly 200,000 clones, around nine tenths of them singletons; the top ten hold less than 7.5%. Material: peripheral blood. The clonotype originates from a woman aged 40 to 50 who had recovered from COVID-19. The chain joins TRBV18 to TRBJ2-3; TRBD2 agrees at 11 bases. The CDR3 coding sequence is TGTGCCAGCTCACCACGGACTAGCGGGCGCACAGATACGCAGTATTTT. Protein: CASSPRTSGRTDTQYF.